This T cell receptor beta chain was observed in a study of cytomegalovirus exposure and HLA in healthy donors. Vbeta (60) and Jbeta (13) primers were used in the PCR. Produced via immunoSEQ multiplex PCR; TCRdb's table is partial and in-frame only. The profile shows roughly 93,000 clones, around three quarters of them singletons. Germline lookup yields CDR1 SGHTA and CDR2 FQGNSA. J gave up 1 base and V 6 bases, and 3 bases lay outside the gene matches. This CDR3 comprises 14 residues. The TCR comes from a man aged 25-45 years in good health and CMV-seronegative. The chain links TRBV7-2 to TRBJ2-5; the match to TRBD1 covers 9 bases. The sample consisted of PBMCs. The CDR3 reads CASRDRGGQETQYF. Written as DNA, the CDR3 is TGTGCCAGCAGGGACAGGGGAGGCCAAGAGACCCAGTACTTC.